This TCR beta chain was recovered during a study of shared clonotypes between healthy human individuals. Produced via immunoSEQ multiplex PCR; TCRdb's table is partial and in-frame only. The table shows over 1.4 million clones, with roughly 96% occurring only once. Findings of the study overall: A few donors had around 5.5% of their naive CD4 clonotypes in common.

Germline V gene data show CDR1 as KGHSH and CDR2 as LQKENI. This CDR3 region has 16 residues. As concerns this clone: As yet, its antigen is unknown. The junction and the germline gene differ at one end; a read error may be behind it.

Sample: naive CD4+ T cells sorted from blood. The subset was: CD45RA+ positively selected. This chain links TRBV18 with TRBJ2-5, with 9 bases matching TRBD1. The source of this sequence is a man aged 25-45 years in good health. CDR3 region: CASAPPGDRAQETQYF. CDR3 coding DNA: TGTGCCAGCGCACCCCCGGGGGACAGGGCACAAGAGACCCAGTACTTC.